These 27 T cell receptor beta chains were sequenced from one sample in a study of monozygotic twins with inflammatory bowel disease. TCRdb re-called the 5' RACE reads; every CDR3 protein appears as one record, without DNA. The sample's table shows around 140,000 distinct CDR3 sequences. Sequencing input: blood. These receptor sequences come from a human donor with ulcerative colitis or Crohn's disease, or a healthy co-twin of an affected twin (not recorded which).

The chain combines TRBV5-1 with TRBJ2-1; checking the TCRdb D call of TRBD2 is not possible without DNA. Germline V gene lookup returns CDR1 SGHRS and CDR2 YFSETQ. The CDR3 has 15 amino acids. CDR3 sequence: CASSLTSGPYNEQFF.

The chain combines TRBV28 with TRBJ1-2. Germline loops: CDR1 MDHEN, CDR2 SYDVKM. The CDR3 totals 13 residues. The CDR3 loop is CASSFRVVYGYTF.

The chain is built from TRBV10-3 and TRBJ1-1; without DNA, the TCRdb call of TRBD1 cannot be checked. The CDR3 extends over 15 amino acids. CDR1 ENHRY and CDR2 SYGVKD come from the germline V gene. This chain's CDR3 is CAISASGGADTEAFF.

This chain links TRBV18 with TRBJ2-2; TCRdb outputs TRBD1, but without DNA this stays unchecked. The CDR3 has 16 amino acids. The germline V gene has CDR1 KGHSH and CDR2 LQKENI. The CDR3 region is CASSQHSALNTGELFF.

The rearrangement links TRBV5-1 to TRBJ2-7; TCRdb designates TRBD2, a call that cannot be tested without DNA. Germline V gives CDR1 SGHRS, CDR2 YFSETQ. The CDR3 totals 13 residues. The CDR3 protein is CASSENLRTQQYF. Variable domain in full (rest from reference TRBV5-1 and TRBJ2-7): KAGVTQTPRYLIKTRGQQVTLSCSPISGHRSVSWYQQTPGQGLQFLFEYFSETQRNKGNFPGRFSGRQFSNSRSEMNVSTLELGDSALYLCASSENLRTQQYFGPGTRLTVT.

The rearrangement links TRBV4-1 to TRBJ1-6. Looked up from germline, CDR1 is MGHRA and CDR2 is YSYEKL. The CDR3 consists of 15 residues. CDR3 protein: CASSQDFVDNSPLHF.

This chain connects TRBV27 to TRBJ1-5. The CDR3 totals 11 residues. From germline, CDR1 is MNHEY and CDR2 SMNVEV (reference sequence). CDR3 sequence reads: CASSFGVDWHF.

The chain joins TRBV9 to TRBJ1-1; absent DNA, TCRdb's TRBD1 call cannot be checked. The germline CDR1 and CDR2 sequences are SGDLS and YYNGEE. The CDR3 runs 12 residues. CDR3: CASGSGGTEAFF.

The chain uses TRBV5-1 and TRBJ2-2; TCRdb picks TRBD1, but there is no DNA to check that call. The CDR3 extends over 17 amino acids. Germline CDR1 is SGHRS and CDR2 is YFSETQ. CDR3 loop: CASSPRTGRTNTGELFF.

The gene calls are TRBV20-1 and TRBJ2-2; TCRdb proposes TRBD2, but this gene call is untestable without DNA. Germline V lookup: CDR1 DFQATT, CDR2 SNEGSKA (reference sequence). CDR3 size: 15 residues. CDR3 protein: CSAPSTMANTGELFF.

V is TRBV3-1 and J is TRBJ1-1; the TCRdb call, TRBD1, lacks DNA for checking. The CDR3 sequence is 15 residues long. Germline V gives CDR1 LGHDT, CDR2 YNNKEL (reference sequence). CDR3 amino acids: CASSQDGGFSTEAFF. The complete variable domain, with remaining parts taken from reference TRBV3-1 and TRBJ1-1, reads DTAVSQTPKYLVTQMGNDKSIKCEQNLGHDTMYWYKQDSKKFLKIMFSYNNKELIINETVPNRFSPKSPDKAHLNLHINSLELGDSAVYFCASSQDGGFSTEAFFGQGTRLTVV.

This chain links TRBV7-2 with TRBJ1-6; TCRdb designates TRBD1, a call that cannot be tested without DNA. The CDR3 runs to 14 residues. The germline V gene encodes CDR1 SGHTA and CDR2 FQGNSA. CDR3 amino acids: CASTEDRANSPLHF.

The CDR3 protein is CASSPGHLEMETQYF. The V and J genes are TRBV5-5 and TRBJ2-5; TCRdb selects TRBD1, and the lack of DNA leaves this call unchecked. Germline CDR1 and CDR2: SGHKS and YYEKEE (reference sequence). The CDR3 has 15 amino acids.

This chain joins TRBV3-1 and TRBJ2-1; without DNA, the TCRdb call of TRBD2 cannot be checked. CDR3 length equals 17 residues. The germline CDR1 and CDR2 sequences are LGHDT and YNNKEL (reference sequence). CDR3 amino acids: CASSQDGGRSQSNEQFF.

The chain uses TRBV5-1 and TRBJ1-1. Germline CDR1 reads SGHRS; CDR2 reads YFSETQ. The CDR3 runs to 15 residues. CDR3 amino acids: CASSLALNANTEAFF.

The gene calls are TRBV12-3 or TRBV12-4 and TRBJ2-3. The CDR3 runs 14 residues. The CDR3 sequence: CASSFVEGTDTQYF.

The rearrangement links TRBV28 to TRBJ2-7; TCRdb selects TRBD1, and the lack of DNA leaves this call unchecked. Germline V gene data show CDR1 as MDHEN and CDR2 as SYDVKM. This CDR3 has 14 amino acids. The CDR3 sequence: CASTLVGQTYEQYF.

The rearrangement uses TRBV5-5 and TRBJ2-7; with no DNA, the TCRdb D assignment of TRBD1 cannot be verified. CDR1 and CDR2 (germline): SGHKS, YYEKEE (reference sequence). The CDR3 loop spans 14 amino acids. The CDR3 region is CASRRQGAGYEQYF.

The chain uses TRBV7-2 and TRBJ2-3; no DNA is available, so the TRBD1 call from TCRdb remains unchecked. The CDR3 totals 14 residues. Per the germline V gene, CDR1 is SGHTA and CDR2 is FQGNSA. This CDR3 reads CASRGQGAKDTQYF.

The chain recombines TRBV12-3 or TRBV12-4 with TRBJ2-7; TCRdb returns TRBD1, unconfirmable since there is no DNA. CDR3 length: 15 residues. CDR3: CASSSGAGVPYEQYF.

The chain recombines TRBV28 with TRBJ1-2; TCRdb selects TRBD1, and the lack of DNA leaves this call unchecked. The CDR3 runs 13 residues. In germline, CDR1 is MDHEN, CDR2 SYDVKM. CDR3 amino acids: CASSQTASVGYTF.

The chain couples TRBV7-6 to TRBJ2-3; the TCRdb call, TRBD2, lacks DNA for checking. The CDR3 is 13 residues long. Germline values: CDR1 SGHVS, CDR2 FNYEAQ. CDR3 region: CASSDLVADTQYF.

This chain uses TRBV4-3 with TRBJ2-7; the TRBD1 assignment by TCRdb is unverifiable without DNA. The CDR3 is 14 residues long. The germline V gene has CDR1 LGHNA and CDR2 YSLEER. CDR3 protein: CASSPSRDSYEQYF.

This chain joins TRBV11-2 and TRBJ1-5; TCRdb's D call, TRBD1, is unchecked because there is no DNA. The CDR3 is made up of 13 amino acids. Germline V gives CDR1 SGHAT, CDR2 FQNNGV. The chain's CDR3 is CASSLGDRQPQHF. Full variable domain (rest looked up from reference TRBV11-2 and TRBJ1-5): EAGVAQSPRYKIIEKRQSVAFWCNPISGHATLYWYQQILGQGPKLLIQFQNNGVVDDSQLPKDRFSAERLKGVDSTLKIQPAKLEDSAVYLCASSLGDRQPQHFGDGTRLSIL.

CDR3 protein: CASSSDGRPTSNYGYTF. V usage is TRBV9 and J usage is TRBJ1-2. The CDR3 is 17 amino acids. Germline V lookup: CDR1 SGDLS, CDR2 YYNGEE.

This chain uses TRBV4-3 with TRBJ2-3. The germline gives CDR1 LGHNA, CDR2 YSLEER. CDR3 length: 14 amino acids. The CDR3: CASSLTDRTDTQYF.

The chain has TRBV6-5 and TRBJ2-7; checking the TCRdb D call of TRBD1 is not possible without DNA. Germline V gene sequence: CDR1 MNHEY, CDR2 SVGAGI. CDR3 length: 14 amino acids. CDR3 protein: CASSSTLQGYEQYF.